Listed below are T cell receptor beta chains from one sample, sequenced in a study of regulatory and conventional T cells in RAG deficiency. The method was immunoSEQ multiplex PCR; TCRdb's version includes in-frame clones alone and lacks a portion of them. The sample contains roughly 32,000 clones, around nine tenths of which appear only once. In addition, the sample was reused for a study of regulatory T cells.

The source material was CD8+ T cells sorted from blood. All receptors come from a human donor in good health. Each CDR3 is given with its conserved first and last residue. The order of the fields is V gene, clone size, D gene, J gene, CDR3 DNA, CDR3 protein. A D gene is named only where the DNA matches it firmly. The size field is filled for only some rows; it gives once, few, many or a size class.

V gene: TRBV7-8
clone size: -
D gene: -
J gene: TRBJ2-2
CDR3 DNA: TGTGCCAGCAGCTTAGTTGAGTCTAGCTCAGGGGAGCTGTTTTTT
CDR3 protein: CASSLVESSSGELFF

V gene: TRBV7-3
clone size: -
D gene: -
J gene: TRBJ2-3
CDR3 DNA: TGTGCCAGCAGCTCCGGTGTTGTTACGGGGGCGGGCACAGATACGCAGTATTTT
CDR3 protein: CASSSGVVTGAGTDTQYF

V gene: TRBV18
clone size: -
D gene: -
J gene: TRBJ1-6
CDR3 DNA: TGTGCCAGCTCACCTTATAATTCACCCCTCCACTTT
CDR3 protein: CASSPYNSPLHF

V gene: TRBV7-9
clone size: once
D gene: -
J gene: TRBJ1-6
CDR3 DNA: TGTGCCAGCAGCTTAGCTCCCACCGGGGTCAATTCACCCCTCCACTTT
CDR3 protein: CASSLAPTGVNSPLHF

V gene: TRBV7-9
clone size: -
D gene: -
J gene: TRBJ2-2
CDR3 DNA: TGTGCCAGCAGCTCCGGCCCCAGAAGGGTTGACACCGGGGAGCTGTTTTTT
CDR3 protein: CASSSGPRRVDTGELFF

V gene: TRBV15
clone size: few
D gene: -
J gene: TRBJ1-2
CDR3 DNA: TGTGCCACCAGCAGAGACCGATCCCCGGTTGGCTACACCTTC
CDR3 protein: CATSRDRSPVGYTF

V gene: TRBV5-4
clone size: once
D gene: TRBD1
J gene: TRBJ1-6
CDR3 DNA: TGTGCCAGCAGCCGGACAGGGTATAATTCACCCCTCCACTTT
CDR3 protein: CASSRTGYNSPLHF

V gene: TRBV7-3
clone size: -
D gene: TRBD1
J gene: TRBJ2-3
CDR3 DNA: TGTGCCAGCAGCTTTGGGACAGGGGGTCCAGATACGCAGTATTTT
CDR3 protein: CASSFGTGGPDTQYF

V gene: TRBV6-1
clone size: -
D gene: TRBD1
J gene: TRBJ1-5
CDR3 DNA: TGTGCCAGCAGTGGAGGGGGCGGCAATCAGCCCCAGCATTTT
CDR3 protein: CASSGGGGNQPQHF

V gene: TRBV7-9
clone size: -
D gene: -
J gene: TRBJ1-5
CDR3 DNA: TGTGCCAGCAGTACAGGCAATCAGCCCCAGCATTTT
CDR3 protein: CASSTGNQPQHF

V gene: TRBV7-9
clone size: once
D gene: TRBD1
J gene: TRBJ1-6
CDR3 DNA: TGTGCCAGCAGCTCGGGACAGGGGATCAATTCACCCCTCCACTTT
CDR3 protein: CASSSGQGINSPLHF

V gene: TRBV6-1
clone size: few
D gene: -
J gene: TRBJ1-1
CDR3 DNA: TGTGCCAGCAGAAACACTGAAGCTTTCTTT
CDR3 protein: CASRNTEAFF

V gene: TRBV28
clone size: few
D gene: -
J gene: TRBJ2-7
CDR3 DNA: TGTGCCAGCAGCGGTCGAGCGGGTTACGAGCAGTACTTC
CDR3 protein: CASSGRAGYEQYF

V gene: TRBV7-9
clone size: -
D gene: -
J gene: TRBJ2-1
CDR3 DNA: TGTGCCAGCAGCTTAGTGATGGGGTTCTCCTACAATGAGCAGTTCTTC
CDR3 protein: CASSLVMGFSYNEQFF

V gene: TRBV9
clone size: once
D gene: -
J gene: TRBJ2-5
CDR3 DNA: TGTGCCAGCAGCGTAGTCGGTCAGGGGAGGTCAGAGACCCAGTACTTC
CDR3 protein: CASSVVGQGRSETQYF

V gene: TRBV6-1
clone size: once
D gene: -
J gene: TRBJ2-3
CDR3 DNA: TGTGCCAGCAGTGTTGACAGATTGGGCACAGATACGCAGTATTTT
CDR3 protein: CASSVDRLGTDTQYF

V gene: TRBV27
clone size: few
D gene: -
J gene: TRBJ1-1
CDR3 DNA: TGTGCCAGCTGGACCCGGGACGCCTATGGGAACACTGAAGCTTTCTTT
CDR3 protein: CASWTRDAYGNTEAFF

V gene: TRBV5-1
clone size: -
D gene: -
J gene: TRBJ2-6
CDR3 DNA: TGCGCCAGCAGCTTTTCTCCTTTCCTCTCTGGGGCCAACGTCCTGACTTTC
CDR3 protein: CASSFSPFLSGANVLTF

V gene: TRBV18
clone size: -
D gene: -
J gene: TRBJ1-1
CDR3 DNA: TGTGCCAGCTCACAACAGGGTATCGACACTGAAGCTTTCTTT
CDR3 protein: CASSQQGIDTEAFF

V gene: TRBV11-2
clone size: -
D gene: -
J gene: TRBJ1-5
CDR3 DNA: TGTGCCAGCAGCTTAGTAGTTACGGCAAATCAGCCCCAGCATTTT
CDR3 protein: CASSLVVTANQPQHF

V gene: TRBV6-5
clone size: -
D gene: -
J gene: TRBJ1-4
CDR3 DNA: TGTGCCAGCAGTGGCGACGGAGAAAAACTGTTTTTT
CDR3 protein: CASSGDGEKLFF

V gene: TRBV7-2
clone size: -
D gene: -
J gene: TRBJ1-3
CDR3 DNA: TGTGCCAGCAGCTTTATCCGGGACATCGGAAACACCATATATTTT
CDR3 protein: CASSFIRDIGNTIYF

V gene: TRBV19
clone size: -
D gene: TRBD1
J gene: TRBJ2-3
CDR3 DNA: TGTGCCAGTCGACAGGGGTTTAATAGTGCAGATACGCAGTATTTT
CDR3 protein: CASRQGFNSADTQYF

V gene: TRBV6-1
clone size: -
D gene: -
J gene: TRBJ1-4
CDR3 DNA: TGTGCCAGTCGGGACATGAGCGAAAAACTGTTTTTT
CDR3 protein: CASRDMSEKLFF

V gene: TRBV5-8
clone size: few
D gene: TRBD1
J gene: TRBJ1-6
CDR3 DNA: TGTGCCAGCAGGAGGGACAGGGGGCCTTCACCCCTCCACTTT
CDR3 protein: CASRRDRGPSPLHF

V gene: TRBV19
clone size: -
D gene: TRBD1
J gene: TRBJ2-1
CDR3 DNA: TGTGCCAGTAGTATTGGGCAGGGGGCCGGGAATGAGCAGTTCTTC
CDR3 protein: CASSIGQGAGNEQFF

V gene: TRBV6-1
clone size: -
D gene: TRBD2
J gene: TRBJ2-1
CDR3 DNA: TGTGCCAGCAGTGAGAGCGGGGGCCTCTCTGAGCAGTTCTTC
CDR3 protein: CASSESGGLSEQFF

V gene: TRBV28
clone size: -
D gene: -
J gene: TRBJ1-5
CDR3 DNA: TGTGCCAGCCGGGGGTCAGGGGGCAATCAGCCCCAGCATTTT
CDR3 protein: CASRGSGGNQPQHF

V gene: TRBV2
clone size: -
D gene: TRBD1
J gene: TRBJ1-2
CDR3 DNA: TGTGCCAGCCGTGATGGGACAGGAGCTACCTATGGCTACACCTTC
CDR3 protein: CASRDGTGATYGYTF

V gene: TRBV6-1
clone size: few
D gene: -
J gene: TRBJ1-2
CDR3 DNA: TGTGCCAGCACCGACACAGATAACTATGGCTACACCTTC
CDR3 protein: CASTDTDNYGYTF

V gene: TRBV7-6
clone size: once
D gene: -
J gene: TRBJ2-7
CDR3 DNA: TGTGCCAGCAGCTTAGACCTTAGGGGTAGCGGCTTTCTACGAGTGGTCCAGGTCGTGCAGTACTTC
CDR3 protein: CASSLDLRGSGFLRVVQVVQYF

V gene: TRBV19
clone size: -
D gene: -
J gene: TRBJ1-5
CDR3 DNA: TGTGCCAGTAGTACCCCGGCGGGGAGTCAGCCCCAGCATTTT
CDR3 protein: CASSTPAGSQPQHF

V gene: TRBV4-3
clone size: -
D gene: -
J gene: TRBJ1-5
CDR3 DNA: TGCGCCAGCAGCCACCTAGAGGGGCGGGGGGATCAGCCCCAGCATTTT
CDR3 protein: CASSHLEGRGDQPQHF

V gene: TRBV30
clone size: -
D gene: TRBD1
J gene: TRBJ1-1
CDR3 DNA: TGTGCCTGGAGGGCACAGGGGATGTCTGAAGCTTTCTTT
CDR3 protein: CAWRAQGMSEAFF

V gene: TRBV5-1
clone size: once
D gene: -
J gene: TRBJ2-2
CDR3 DNA: TGCGCCAGCAGCTTTCCATCGGGGCGCGGGGAGCTGTTTTTT
CDR3 protein: CASSFPSGRGELFF

V gene: TRBV28
clone size: -
D gene: -
J gene: TRBJ1-2
CDR3 DNA: TGTGCCAGCAGGGAAACAGGGACCCACTATGGCTACACCTTC
CDR3 protein: CASRETGTHYGYTF

V gene: TRBV6-4
clone size: -
D gene: TRBD2
J gene: TRBJ2-1
CDR3 DNA: TGTGCCAGCAGTGAGGCTAGCGGACCCTACAATGAGCAGTTCTTC
CDR3 protein: CASSEASGPYNEQFF

V gene: TRBV5-1
clone size: -
D gene: TRBD1
J gene: TRBJ1-2
CDR3 DNA: TGCGCCAGCAGCCTGGACAGGGACTATGGCTACACCTTC
CDR3 protein: CASSLDRDYGYTF

V gene: TRBV9
clone size: few
D gene: TRBD2
J gene: TRBJ2-7
CDR3 DNA: TGTGCCAGCACAGAGCGGGGGGTGGGCGAGCAGTACTTC
CDR3 protein: CASTERGVGEQYF

V gene: TRBV28
clone size: once
D gene: -
J gene: TRBJ1-2
CDR3 DNA: TGTGCCAGCAGTTCCCCGACAGGTTCTTACTATGGCTACACCTTC
CDR3 protein: CASSSPTGSYYGYTF

V gene: TRBV7-5
clone size: -
D gene: -
J gene: TRBJ2-7
CDR3 DNA: TGTGCCAGAAGCTTAGGAGGGGGACAGCGCTCCTACGAGCAGTACTTC
CDR3 protein: CARSLGGGQRSYEQYF

V gene: TRBV6-5
clone size: -
D gene: TRBD2
J gene: TRBJ2-1
CDR3 DNA: TGTGCCAGCAGTGGGAAGCGGGATCAGCACAATGAGCAGTTCTTC
CDR3 protein: CASSGKRDQHNEQFF

V gene: TRBV4-1
clone size: once
D gene: TRBD2
J gene: TRBJ2-5
CDR3 DNA: TGCGCCAGCAGCCAAGGCCCCCCGGGGGGGCCTCTTGAGACCCAGTACTTC
CDR3 protein: CASSQGPPGGPLETQYF

V gene: TRBV6-5
clone size: -
D gene: -
J gene: TRBJ2-7
CDR3 DNA: TGTGCCAGCAGTTACGACGGGGAGACCTACGAGCAGTACTTC
CDR3 protein: CASSYDGETYEQYF

V gene: TRBV7-9
clone size: few
D gene: TRBD1
J gene: TRBJ1-4
CDR3 DNA: TGTGCCAGCAGCTCTGGACAGGGTTTAGGTGAAAAACTGTTTTTT
CDR3 protein: CASSSGQGLGEKLFF

V gene: TRBV27
clone size: once
D gene: -
J gene: TRBJ1-3
CDR3 DNA: TGTGCCAGCAGTTTGTACGGGGGAGGAAACACCATATATTTT
CDR3 protein: CASSLYGGGNTIYF

V gene: TRBV27
clone size: once
D gene: -
J gene: TRBJ1-5
CDR3 DNA: TGTGCCAGCAGTCCCCGATTAACAAACCTGGGAAATCAGCCCCAGCATTTT
CDR3 protein: CASSPRLTNLGNQPQHF

V gene: TRBV9
clone size: -
D gene: TRBD2
J gene: TRBJ2-3
CDR3 DNA: TGTGCCAGCAGCGTAGGTTTCGGGGGGGTGGATACGCAGTATTTT
CDR3 protein: CASSVGFGGVDTQYF

V gene: TRBV27
clone size: -
D gene: TRBD2
J gene: TRBJ2-7
CDR3 DNA: TGTGCCAGCAGTGGTATAGCGGGGCCCTACGAGCAGTACTTC
CDR3 protein: CASSGIAGPYEQYF

V gene: TRBV4-1
clone size: once
D gene: TRBD1
J gene: TRBJ1-6
CDR3 DNA: TGCGCCAGCAGGAGCAGACAGGGGACTAATTCACCCCTCCACTTT
CDR3 protein: CASRSRQGTNSPLHF

V gene: TRBV29-1
clone size: once
D gene: -
J gene: TRBJ2-5
CDR3 DNA: TGCAGCGTTTCCCGGGGGCAGGTAGAGACCCAGTACTTC
CDR3 protein: CSVSRGQVETQYF

V gene: TRBV5-1
clone size: -
D gene: -
J gene: TRBJ1-2
CDR3 DNA: TGCGCCAGCAGCTTACTGGACGGGAGGGACTATGGCTACACCTTC
CDR3 protein: CASSLLDGRDYGYTF

V gene: TRBV6-1
clone size: -
D gene: -
J gene: TRBJ2-1
CDR3 DNA: TGTGCCAGCAACGACAGGCTGTCCTACAATGAGCAGTTCTTC
CDR3 protein: CASNDRLSYNEQFF

V gene: TRBV14
clone size: -
D gene: -
J gene: TRBJ1-6
CDR3 DNA: TGTGCCAGCAGCCAAGCAGGGTATAATTCACCCCTCCACTTT
CDR3 protein: CASSQAGYNSPLHF

V gene: TRBV6-1
clone size: -
D gene: TRBD1
J gene: TRBJ1-6
CDR3 DNA: TGTGCCAGCCACAGGGGAAATTCACCCCTCCACTTT
CDR3 protein: CASHRGNSPLHF

V gene: TRBV29-1
clone size: -
D gene: TRBD1
J gene: TRBJ2-5
CDR3 DNA: TGCAGCGTTGATGGGACAGGGGATGATTTTGAAGAGACCCAGTACTTC
CDR3 protein: CSVDGTGDDFEETQYF

V gene: TRBV2
clone size: -
D gene: TRBD2
J gene: TRBJ2-1
CDR3 DNA: TGTGCCAGCAGTGAAGCGGAGCGGGAGTACAGTGAGCAGTTCTTC
CDR3 protein: CASSEAEREYSEQFF